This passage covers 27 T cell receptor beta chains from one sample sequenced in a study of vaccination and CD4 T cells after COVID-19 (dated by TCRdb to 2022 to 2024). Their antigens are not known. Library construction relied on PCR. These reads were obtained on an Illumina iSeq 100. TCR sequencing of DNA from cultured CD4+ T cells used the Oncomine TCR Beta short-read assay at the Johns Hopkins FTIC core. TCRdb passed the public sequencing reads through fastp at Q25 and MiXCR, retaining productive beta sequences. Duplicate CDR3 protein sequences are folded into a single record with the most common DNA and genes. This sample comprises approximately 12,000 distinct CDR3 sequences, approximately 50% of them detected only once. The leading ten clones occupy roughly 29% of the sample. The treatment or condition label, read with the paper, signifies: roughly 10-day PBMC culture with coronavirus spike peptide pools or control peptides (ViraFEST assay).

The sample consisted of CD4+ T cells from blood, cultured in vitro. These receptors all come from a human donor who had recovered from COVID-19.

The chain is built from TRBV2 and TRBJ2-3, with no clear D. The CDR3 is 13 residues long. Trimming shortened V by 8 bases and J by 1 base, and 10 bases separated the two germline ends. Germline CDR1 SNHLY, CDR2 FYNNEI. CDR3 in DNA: TGTGCCAGCGTAGAGCGCCGCACAGATACGCAGTATTTT. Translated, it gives CASVERRTDTQYF.

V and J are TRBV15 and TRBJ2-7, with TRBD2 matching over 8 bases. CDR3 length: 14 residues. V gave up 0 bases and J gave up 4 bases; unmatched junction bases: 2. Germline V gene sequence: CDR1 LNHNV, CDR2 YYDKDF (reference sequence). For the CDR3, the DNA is TGTGCCACCAGCAGAGAAAGCGGGGGATACGAGCAGTACTTC. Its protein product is CATSRESGGYEQYF.

CDR3 DNA: TGTGCCAGCAGCACCGGGACACAGAACACCATATATTTT. Its translation is CASSTGTQNTIYF. The genes are TRBV6-1 and TRBJ1-3, with a possible D match to TRBD1 (6 bases). The V end was cut by 6 bases, the J end by 7 bases, with 13 bases between. Germline V gene sequence: CDR1 MNHNS, CDR2 SASEGT. The CDR3 is 13 residues long.

The DNA of the CDR3 is TGTGCCAGCAGTTCGACAGACATGAACACTGAAGCTTTCTTT. It is translated as CASSSTDMNTEAFF. The chain carries TRBV6-5 and TRBJ1-1, with D possibly being TRBD1 (5 bases). V lost 4 bases to trimming and J lost 0 bases, with 9 bases between them. Looked up from germline, CDR1 is MNHEY and CDR2 is SVGAGI. The CDR3 spans 14 residues.

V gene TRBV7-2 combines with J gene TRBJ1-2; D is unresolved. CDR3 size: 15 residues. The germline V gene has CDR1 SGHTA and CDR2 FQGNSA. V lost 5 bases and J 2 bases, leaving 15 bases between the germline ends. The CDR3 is CASSLGFSPNYGYTF. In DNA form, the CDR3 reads TGTGCCAGCAGCCTAGGCTTCAGTCCGAACTATGGCTACACCTTC. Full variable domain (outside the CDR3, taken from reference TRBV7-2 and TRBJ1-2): GAGVSQSPSNKVTEKGKDVELRCDPISGHTALYWYRQSLGQGLEFLIYFQGNSAPDKSGLPSDRFSAERTGGSVSTLTIQRTQQEDSAVYLCASSLGFSPNYGYTFGSGTRLTVV.

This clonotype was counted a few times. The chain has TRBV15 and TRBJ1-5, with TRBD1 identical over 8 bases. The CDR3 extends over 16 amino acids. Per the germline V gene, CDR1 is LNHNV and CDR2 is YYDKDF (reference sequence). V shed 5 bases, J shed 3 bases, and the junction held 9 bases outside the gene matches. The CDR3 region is CATSLHLDRDNQPQHF. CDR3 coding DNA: TGTGCCACCAGCCTTCACCTGGACAGGGACAATCAGCCCCAGCATTTT. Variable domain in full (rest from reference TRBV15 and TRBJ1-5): DAMVIQNPRYQVTQFGKPVTLSCSQTLNHNVMYWYQQKSSQAPKLLFHYYDKDFNNEADTPDNFQSRRPNTSFCFLDIRSPGLGDTAMYLCATSLHLDRDNQPQHFGDGTRLSIL.

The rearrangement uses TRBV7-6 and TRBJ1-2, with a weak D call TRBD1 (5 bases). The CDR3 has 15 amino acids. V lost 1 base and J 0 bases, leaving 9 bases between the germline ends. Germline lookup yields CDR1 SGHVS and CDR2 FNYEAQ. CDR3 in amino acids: CASSLGQGANYGYTF. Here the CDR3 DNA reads TGTGCCAGCAGCTTAGGGCAGGGCGCTAACTATGGCTACACCTTC.

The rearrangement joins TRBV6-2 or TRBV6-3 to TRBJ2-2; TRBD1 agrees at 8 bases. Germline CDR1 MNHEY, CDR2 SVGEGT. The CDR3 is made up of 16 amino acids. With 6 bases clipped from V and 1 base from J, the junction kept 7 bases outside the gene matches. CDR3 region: CASREPTGGNTGELFF. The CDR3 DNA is TGTGCCAGCAGAGAACCAACAGGGGGGAACACCGGGGAGCTGTTTTTT.

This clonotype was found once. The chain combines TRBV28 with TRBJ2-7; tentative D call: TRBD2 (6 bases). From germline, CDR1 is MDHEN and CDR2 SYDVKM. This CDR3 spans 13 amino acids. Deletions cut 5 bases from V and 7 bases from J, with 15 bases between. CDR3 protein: CASSHGGPEEQYF. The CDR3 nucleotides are TGTGCCAGCAGTCACGGAGGGCCGGAGGAGCAGTACTTC.

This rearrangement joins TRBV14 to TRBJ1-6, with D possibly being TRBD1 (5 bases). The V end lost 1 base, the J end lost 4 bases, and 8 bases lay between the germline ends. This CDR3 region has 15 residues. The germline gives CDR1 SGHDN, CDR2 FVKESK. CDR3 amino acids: CASSQGGRYNSPLHF. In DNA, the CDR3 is TGTGCCAGCAGCCAAGGGGGCAGATATAATTCACCCCTCCACTTT.

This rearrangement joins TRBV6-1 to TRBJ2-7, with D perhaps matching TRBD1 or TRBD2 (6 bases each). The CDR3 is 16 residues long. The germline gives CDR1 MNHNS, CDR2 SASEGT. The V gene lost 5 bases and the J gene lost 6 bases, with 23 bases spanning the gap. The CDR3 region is CASSPPGTQKGGEQYF. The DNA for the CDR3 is TGTGCCAGCAGTCCTCCCGGTACTCAAAAGGGGGGCGAGCAGTACTTC.

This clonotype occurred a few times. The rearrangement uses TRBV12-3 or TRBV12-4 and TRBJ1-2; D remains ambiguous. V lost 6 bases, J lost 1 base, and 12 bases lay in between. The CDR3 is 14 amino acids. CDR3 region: CASSQLQNNYGYTF. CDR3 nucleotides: TGTGCCAGCAGCCAACTACAGAATAACTATGGCTACACCTTC.

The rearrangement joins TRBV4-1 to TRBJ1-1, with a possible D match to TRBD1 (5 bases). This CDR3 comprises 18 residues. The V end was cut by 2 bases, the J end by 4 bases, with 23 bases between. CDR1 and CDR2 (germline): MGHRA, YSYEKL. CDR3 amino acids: CASSQPSLRRGGGTEAFF. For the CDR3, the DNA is TGCGCCAGCAGCCAACCCTCCCTGAGAAGGGGTGGAGGCACTGAAGCTTTCTTT.

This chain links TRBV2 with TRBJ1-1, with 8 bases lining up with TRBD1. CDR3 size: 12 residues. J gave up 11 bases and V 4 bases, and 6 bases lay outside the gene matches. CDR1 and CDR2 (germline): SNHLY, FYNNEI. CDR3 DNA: TGTGCCAGCAGTGGGATACAGGGGGGTGCTTTCTTT. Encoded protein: CASSGIQGGAFF.

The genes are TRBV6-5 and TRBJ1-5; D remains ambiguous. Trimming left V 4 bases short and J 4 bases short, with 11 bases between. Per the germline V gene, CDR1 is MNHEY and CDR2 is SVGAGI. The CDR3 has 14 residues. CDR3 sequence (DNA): TGTGCCAGCAGTTCGAGCGGGATAAATCAGCCCCAGCATTTT. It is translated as CASSSSGINQPQHF.

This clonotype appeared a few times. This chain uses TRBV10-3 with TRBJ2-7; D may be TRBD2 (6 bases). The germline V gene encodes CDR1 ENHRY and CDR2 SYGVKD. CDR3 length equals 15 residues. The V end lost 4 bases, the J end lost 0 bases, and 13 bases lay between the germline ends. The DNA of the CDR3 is TGTGCCATCAGTGCAGGGACTTTGAGCTCCTACGAGCAGTACTTC. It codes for CAISAGTLSSYEQYF.

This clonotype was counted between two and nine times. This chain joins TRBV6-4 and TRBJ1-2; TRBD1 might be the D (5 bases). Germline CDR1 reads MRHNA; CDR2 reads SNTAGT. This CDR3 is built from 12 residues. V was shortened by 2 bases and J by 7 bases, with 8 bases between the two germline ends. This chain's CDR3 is CASSDGGTGYTF. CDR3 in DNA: TGTGCCAGCAGTGACGGGGGAACTGGCTACACCTTC.

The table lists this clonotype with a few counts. The CDR3 loop is CASSKAGGDGTEAFF. The CDR3 DNA is TGTGCCAGCAGCAAAGCAGGAGGGGACGGCACTGAAGCTTTCTTT. J is TRBJ1-1 and V is TRBV21-1. TRBV21-1 is designated a pseudogene. The CDR3 runs to 15 residues.

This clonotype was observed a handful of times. CDR3 loop: CAISESRDRGGSYTF. CDR3 bases: TGTGCCATCAGTGAGTCGCGGGACAGGGGTGGAAGCTACACCTTC. The genes are TRBV10-3 and TRBJ1-2; 10 bases fit TRBD1. Germline V gives CDR1 ENHRY, CDR2 SYGVKD. CDR3 size: 15 residues. After removal of 0 bases from V and 9 bases from J, the junction contained 7 bases not matched to a gene.

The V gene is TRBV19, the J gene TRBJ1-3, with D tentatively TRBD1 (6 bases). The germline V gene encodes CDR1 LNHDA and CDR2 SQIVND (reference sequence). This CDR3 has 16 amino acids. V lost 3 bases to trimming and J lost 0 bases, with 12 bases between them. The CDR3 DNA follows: TGTGCCAGTAGTATCGGGGGCAGCTCCTCTGGAAACACCATATATTTT. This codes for CASSIGGSSSGNTIYF.

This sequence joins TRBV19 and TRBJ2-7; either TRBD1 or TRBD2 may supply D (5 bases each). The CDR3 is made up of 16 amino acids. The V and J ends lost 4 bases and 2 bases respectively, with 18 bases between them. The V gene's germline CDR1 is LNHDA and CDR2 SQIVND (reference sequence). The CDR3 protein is CASSSPSELGAYEQYF. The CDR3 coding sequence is TGTGCCAGTAGTAGCCCCAGCGAACTAGGGGCCTACGAGCAGTACTTC.

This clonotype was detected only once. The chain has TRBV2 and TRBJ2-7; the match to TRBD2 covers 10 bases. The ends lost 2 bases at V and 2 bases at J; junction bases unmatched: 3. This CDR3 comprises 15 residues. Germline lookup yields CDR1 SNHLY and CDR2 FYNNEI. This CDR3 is CASSERAGGPYEQYF. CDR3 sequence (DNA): TGTGCCAGCAGTGAAAGAGCGGGGGGGCCCTACGAGCAGTACTTC. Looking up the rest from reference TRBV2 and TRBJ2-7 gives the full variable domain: EPEVTQTPSHQVTQMGQEVILRCVPISNHLYFYWYRQILGQKVEFLVSFYNNEISEKSEIFDDQFSVERPDGSNFTLKIRSTKLEDSAMYFCASSERAGGPYEQYFGPGTRLTVT.

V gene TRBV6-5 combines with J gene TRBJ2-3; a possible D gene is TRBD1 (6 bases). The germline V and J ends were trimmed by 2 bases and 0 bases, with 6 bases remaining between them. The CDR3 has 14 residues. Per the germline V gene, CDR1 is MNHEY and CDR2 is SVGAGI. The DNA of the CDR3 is TGTGCCAGCAGTTACGGGGGCAGCACAGATACGCAGTATTTT. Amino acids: CASSYGGSTDTQYF.

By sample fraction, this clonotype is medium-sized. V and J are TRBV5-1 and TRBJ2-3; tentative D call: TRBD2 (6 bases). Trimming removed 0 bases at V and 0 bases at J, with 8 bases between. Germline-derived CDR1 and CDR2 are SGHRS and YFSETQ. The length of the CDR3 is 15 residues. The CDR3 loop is CASSLGGVSTDTQYF. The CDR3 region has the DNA TGCGCCAGCAGCTTGGGCGGGGTTAGCACAGATACGCAGTATTTT.

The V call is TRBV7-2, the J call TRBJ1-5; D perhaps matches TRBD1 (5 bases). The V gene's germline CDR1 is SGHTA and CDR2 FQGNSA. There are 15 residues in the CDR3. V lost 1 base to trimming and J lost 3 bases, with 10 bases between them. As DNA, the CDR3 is TGTGCCAGCAGCTTAGAAAGAGGGGTCAATCAGCCCCAGCATTTT. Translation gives CASSLERGVNQPQHF. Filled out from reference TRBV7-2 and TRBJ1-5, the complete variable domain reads GAGVSQSPSNKVTEKGKDVELRCDPISGHTALYWYRQSLGQGLEFLIYFQGNSAPDKSGLPSDRFSAERTGGSVSTLTIQRTQQEDSAVYLCASSLERGVNQPQHFGDGTRLSIL.

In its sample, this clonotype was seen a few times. The CDR3 region is CAWSRTRGYTF. In DNA, the CDR3 is TGTGCCTGGTCTCGGACTCGGGGCTACACCTTC. The V and J genes are TRBV30 and TRBJ1-2; D is unclear. Germline CDR1 GTSNPN, CDR2 SVGIG (reference sequence). CDR3 length: 11 residues. Trimming took 5 bases from V and 8 from J, leaving 12 bases between them.

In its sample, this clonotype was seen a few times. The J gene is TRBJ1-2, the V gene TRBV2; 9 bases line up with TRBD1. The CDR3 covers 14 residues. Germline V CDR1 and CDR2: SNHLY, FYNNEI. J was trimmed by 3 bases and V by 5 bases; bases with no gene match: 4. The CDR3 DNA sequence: TGTGCCAGCAGTCTCCGGACAGGGGACTATGGCTACACCTTC. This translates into CASSLRTGDYGYTF.